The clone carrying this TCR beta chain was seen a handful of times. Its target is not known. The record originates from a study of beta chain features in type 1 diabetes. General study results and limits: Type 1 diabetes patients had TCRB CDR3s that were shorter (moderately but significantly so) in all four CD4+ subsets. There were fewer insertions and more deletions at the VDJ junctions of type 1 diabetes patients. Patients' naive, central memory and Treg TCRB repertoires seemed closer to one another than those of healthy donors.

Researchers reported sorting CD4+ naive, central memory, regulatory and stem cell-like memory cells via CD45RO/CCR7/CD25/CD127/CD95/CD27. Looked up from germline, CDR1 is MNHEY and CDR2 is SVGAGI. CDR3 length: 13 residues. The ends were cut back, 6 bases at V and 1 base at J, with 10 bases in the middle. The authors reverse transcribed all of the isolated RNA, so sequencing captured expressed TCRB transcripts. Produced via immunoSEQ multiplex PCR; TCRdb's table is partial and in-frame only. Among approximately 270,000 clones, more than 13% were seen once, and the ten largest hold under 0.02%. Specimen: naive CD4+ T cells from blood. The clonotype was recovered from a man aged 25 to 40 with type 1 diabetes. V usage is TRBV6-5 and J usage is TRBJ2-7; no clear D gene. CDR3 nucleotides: TGTGCCAGCAGGCGTCTAGTTTCCTACGAGCAGTACTTC. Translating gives CASRRLVSYEQYF.